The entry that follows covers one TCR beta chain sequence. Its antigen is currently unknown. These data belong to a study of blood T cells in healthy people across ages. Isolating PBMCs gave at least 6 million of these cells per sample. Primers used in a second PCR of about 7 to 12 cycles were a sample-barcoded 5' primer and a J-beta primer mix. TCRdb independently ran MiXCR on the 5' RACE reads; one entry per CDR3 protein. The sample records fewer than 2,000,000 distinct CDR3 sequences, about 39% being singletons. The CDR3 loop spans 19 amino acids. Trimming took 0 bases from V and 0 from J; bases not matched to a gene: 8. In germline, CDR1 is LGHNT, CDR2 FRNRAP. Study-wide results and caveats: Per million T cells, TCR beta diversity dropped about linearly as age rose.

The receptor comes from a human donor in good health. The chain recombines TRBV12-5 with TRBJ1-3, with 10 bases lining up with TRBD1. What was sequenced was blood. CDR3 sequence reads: CASGLVKLRTGGSGNTIYF. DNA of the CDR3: TGTGCTAGTGGTTTGGTAAAGCTCCGGACAGGGGGCTCTGGAAACACCATATATTTT.